The rows below give T cell receptor beta chains drawn from one sample of a study of spatial heterogeneity in lung cancer. TCRdb recomputed calls from the 5' RACE reads with MiXCR, one row per CDR3 protein. Here the sample spans 6,000 to 8,500 distinct CDR3 sequences, 3% to 3.5% being singletons. Sequencing used lung tumor tissue, obtained at surgery. These receptors were obtained from a male donor with early-stage non-small cell lung cancer. CDR3s include the opening cysteine and the closing phenylalanine or tryptophan. The D gene is left open where the match is weak. Size is stated for part of the rows, as once, few or many counts, or as a class when the clone is expanded.

j_call d_call v_call clone_size cdr3_aa cdr3_nt
TRBJ1-2 NA TRBV7-9 NA CDSRGEEGYGYTF TGTGACAGCAGAGGAGAAGAGGGTTATGGCTACACCTTC
TRBJ2-1 TRBD1 TRBV5-1 many CASSYRGDEQFF TGCGCCAGCAGCTACAGGGGAGATGAGCAGTTCTTC
TRBJ2-3 NA TRBV25-1 many CASSEGINSGTTDTQYF TGTGCCAGCAGTGAAGGAATCAACTCCGGAACCACAGATACGCAGTATTTT
TRBJ2-7 TRBD2 TRBV14 many CASSQLAASYEQYF TGTGCCAGCAGCCAACTAGCGGCCTCCTACGAGCAGTACTTC
TRBJ1-3 NA TRBV12-3/TRBV12-4 many CASSLSPGPRGNTIYF TGTGCCAGCAGCCTAAGCCCCGGCCCCCGGGGAAACACCATATATTTT
TRBJ1-2 NA TRBV19 large CASSIGEGSNGYTF TGTGCCAGTAGTATCGGGGAGGGATCGAATGGCTACACCTTC
TRBJ1-1 NA TRBV20-1 medium-sized CSARAGRNTEAFF TGCAGTGCTAGAGCAGGGAGGAACACTGAAGCTTTCTTT
TRBJ1-1 TRBD1 TRBV7-3 NA CASSETTGTEAFF TGTGCCAGCAGCGAAACGACAGGGACTGAAGCTTTCTTT
TRBJ1-2 TRBD1 TRBV20-1 many CLVQGDYGYTF TGCTTAGTCCAGGGGGACTATGGCTACACCTTC
TRBJ2-5 TRBD2 TRBV5-4 many CASSLATSGSRVTQYF TGTGCCAGCAGCTTGGCAACTAGCGGGAGTAGAGTGACCCAGTACTTC
TRBJ2-4 NA TRBV10-3 few CAIREEGGIQYF TGTGCCATCAGGGAAGAGGGTGGCATTCAGTACTTC
TRBJ2-1 TRBD2 TRBV20-1 medium-sized CSARPLAGESNEQFF TGCAGTGCCAGGCCCCTAGCGGGAGAGAGCAATGAGCAGTTCTTC
TRBJ2-2 NA TRBV9 many CASSVGGGNTGELFF TGTGCCAGCAGCGTAGGTGGCGGGAACACCGGGGAGCTGTTTTTT
TRBJ2-3 TRBD2 TRBV6-2/TRBV6-3 medium-sized CASSYSRTSGGDTQYF TGTGCCAGCAGTTATTCTCGGACTAGCGGGGGGGATACGCAGTATTTT
TRBJ1-5 NA TRBV20-1 medium-sized CSARGPEQGYSNQPQHF TGCAGTGCTAGAGGGCCGGAGCAGGGCTATAGCAATCAGCCCCAGCATTTT
TRBJ2-4 TRBD2 TRBV7-2 large CASSLGGLAGENIQYF TGTGCCAGCAGCTTAGGGGGACTAGCGGGGGAAAACATTCAGTACTTC
TRBJ2-3 NA TRBV5-4 many CASSLEGLTVTDTQYF TGTGCCAGCAGCTTGGAGGGCCTGACTGTCACAGATACGCAGTATTTT
TRBJ1-2 TRBD1 TRBV6-1 medium-sized CASRSEGTVTGYTF TGTGCCAGCAGGAGTGAAGGGACAGTAACCGGCTACACCTTC
TRBJ2-3 TRBD2 TRBV2 many CASSDSGMGEDTQYF TGTGCCAGCAGTGACAGCGGGATGGGGGAGGATACGCAGTATTTT
TRBJ2-5 TRBD1 TRBV5-6 many CASSYITGQGAETQYF TGTGCCAGCAGCTACATCACCGGGCAGGGGGCTGAGACCCAGTACTTC
TRBJ2-7 TRBD2 TRBV20-1 many CSASPGTSVYEQYF TGCAGTGCTAGCCCCGGGACTAGCGTATACGAGCAGTACTTC
TRBJ1-1 NA TRBV5-6 many CASSPGQWNTEAFF TGTGCCAGCAGCCCTGGACAGTGGAACACTGAAGCTTTCTTT
TRBJ2-5 NA TRBV5-1 many CASSLEGGSETQYF TGCGCCAGCAGCTTGGAGGGGGGTTCAGAGACCCAGTACTTC
TRBJ1-1 NA TRBV3-1 many CASSQGGKNTEAFF TGTGCCAGCAGCCAAGGCGGAAAAAACACTGAAGCTTTCTTT
TRBJ2-3 NA TRBV2 many CASSEVPDTQYF TGTGCCAGCAGTGAGGTCCCGGATACGCAGTATTTT
TRBJ1-6 NA TRBV29-1 medium-sized CSVTSSYNSPLHF TGCAGCGTTACGAGCTCCTATAATTCACCCCTCCACTTT
TRBJ1-2 NA TRBV3-1 medium-sized CASSQVLSGDDGYTF TGTGCCAGCAGCCAAGTTCTGTCCGGGGACGATGGCTACACCTTC
TRBJ2-7 NA TRBV3-1 few CASSRGRGLEDQYF TGTGCCAGCAGCCGAGGCCGGGGGCTTGAGGACCAGTACTTC
TRBJ2-7 TRBD2 TRBV29-1 NA CSGKRGYEQYF TGCAGCGGCAAGCGGGGCTACGAGCAGTACTTC
TRBJ1-1 TRBD1 TRBV18 medium-sized CASSSRTGEVTEAFF TGTGCCAGCTCATCTCGGACAGGGGAGGTCACTGAAGCTTTCTTT
TRBJ2-5 NA TRBV20-1 medium-sized CSARDRAFQETQYF TGCAGTGCTAGAGATCGTGCGTTCCAAGAGACCCAGTACTTC
TRBJ2-5 TRBD2 TRBV2 medium-sized CASSWPPGLAGETQYF TGTGCCAGCTCCTGGCCTCCGGGACTAGCGGGAGAGACCCAGTACTTC
TRBJ1-2 TRBD1 TRBV4-1 few CASSQDPTGQGYYGYTF TGCGCCAGCAGCCAAGATCCGACCGGACAGGGATACTATGGCTACACCTTC
TRBJ2-5 TRBD2 TRBV24-1 many CATSDPLAGGQETQYF TGTGCCACCAGTGACCCACTAGCGGGCGGACAAGAGACCCAGTACTTC
TRBJ2-1 NA TRBV24-1 many CATSTWVNEQFF TGTGCCACCAGTACCTGGGTCAATGAGCAGTTCTTC
TRBJ2-5 NA TRBV18 many CASSPPEGLGGTQYF TGTGCCAGCTCACCACCGGAGGGCCTGGGCGGGACCCAGTACTTC
TRBJ2-3 NA TRBV9 medium-sized CASSVGLGLTDTQYF TGTGCCAGCAGCGTAGGATTGGGGTTGACAGATACGCAGTATTTT
TRBJ2-1 NA TRBV27 once CASIQVGRDEQFF TGTGCCAGCATTCAGGTGGGCCGGGATGAGCAGTTCTTC
TRBJ2-1 TRBD2 TRBV5-1 medium-sized CASSRGLAGGLQNEQFF TGCGCCAGCAGCAGGGGACTAGCGGGAGGCCTTCAGAATGAGCAGTTCTTC
TRBJ1-1 TRBD1 TRBV6-4 medium-sized CASSPTWDREAEAFF TGTGCCAGCAGTCCCACTTGGGACAGGGAGGCTGAAGCTTTCTTT
TRBJ2-2 TRBD2 TRBV13 many CASSSTSGGASGELFF TGTGCCAGCAGCTCGACTAGCGGGGGGGCCTCCGGGGAGCTGTTTTTT
TRBJ1-3 NA TRBV6-6 many CASSYSGGSSGNTIYF TGTGCCAGCAGTTACTCAGGGGGTTCCTCTGGAAACACCATATATTTT
TRBJ1-4 TRBD1 TRBV30 medium-sized CAWRTGGIEKLFF TGTGCCTGGCGGACAGGGGGCATTGAAAAACTGTTTTTT
TRBJ1-1 NA TRBV28 medium-sized CASSFRETEAFF TGTGCCAGCAGTTTTCGGGAGACTGAAGCTTTCTTT
TRBJ1-1 NA TRBV3-1 many CASSQTGNTEAFF TGTGCCAGCAGCCAGACGGGGAACACTGAAGCTTTCTTT